This T cell receptor (beta chain) was sequenced during a study of cytomegalovirus exposure and HLA in healthy donors. PCR was performed using 60 Vbeta and 13 Jbeta primers. Data came from immunoSEQ multiplex PCR; TCRdb stores just in-frame clones and leaves some out. The table lists fewer than 90,000 clones, around 74% of them singletons. V lost 8 bases and J lost 7; bases outside the gene matches: 3. The CDR3 runs 13 residues. Germline V CDR1 and CDR2: LNHDA, SQIVND (reference sequence). Note on this clone: Its antigen is undetermined.

Study-level points and caveats: A prior analysis recorded that most TCR beta V segments were productive about 87% or about 30% of the time.

The gene calls are TRBV19 and TRBJ1-6, with 9 nucleotides matching TRBD1. The specimen was PBMCs. The sequence derives from a man aged 25 to 40 in good health and CMV-seropositive. CDR3 protein: CASGQGYNSPLHF. The CDR3, as DNA: TGTGCCAGTGGACAGGGGTACAATTCACCCCTCCACTTT.